This T cell receptor (beta chain) comes out of a study of CD8 T cells in Susac syndrome. Remarks on this clonotype: The antigen is not known.

An amount of RNA that ranged from about 0.45 to 1 ug was reverse transcribed with random hexamers. TCRdb recomputed calls from the immunoSEQ multiplex PCR reads with MiXCR, one row per CDR3 protein. The sample shows 200,000 to 250,000 distinct CDR3 sequences, less than 95% of them seen only once. Study observations and caveats: Clonal expansion did not appear in Susac syndrome CD4+ T cell repertoires.

Trimming took 3 bases from V and 13 from J, leaving 12 bases between them. CDR3 size: 11 residues. Germline V gene data show CDR1 as GTSNPN and CDR2 as SVGIG (reference sequence). The clonotype was recovered from a human donor with Susac syndrome. The sample consisted of CD4+ T cells from PBMCs. The chain recombines TRBV30 with TRBJ1-4, with a weak D call TRBD1 (5 bases). The CDR3 DNA follows: TGTGCCTGGAGCAGTGGGGGGAGACTGTTTTTT. The encoded protein is CAWSSGGRLFF.